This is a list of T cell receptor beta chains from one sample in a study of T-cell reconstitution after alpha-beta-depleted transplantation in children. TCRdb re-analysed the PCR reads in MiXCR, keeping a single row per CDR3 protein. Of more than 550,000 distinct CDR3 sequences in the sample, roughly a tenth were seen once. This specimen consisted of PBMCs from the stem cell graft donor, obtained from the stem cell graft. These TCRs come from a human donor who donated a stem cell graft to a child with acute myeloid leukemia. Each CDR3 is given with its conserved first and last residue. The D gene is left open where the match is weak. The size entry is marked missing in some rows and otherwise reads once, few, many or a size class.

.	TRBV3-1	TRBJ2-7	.	TGTGCCAGCAGCCCGGGTCTCCGAACCTACGAGCAGTACTTC	CASSPGLRTYEQYF
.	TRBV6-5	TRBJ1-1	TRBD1	TGTGCCAGCAGTTGGACAGGGGAAAACACTGAAGCTTTCTTT	CASSWTGENTEAFF
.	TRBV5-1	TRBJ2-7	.	TGCGCCAGCAGCGTTCCAGGGGTAACCTACGAGCAGTACTTC	CASSVPGVTYEQYF
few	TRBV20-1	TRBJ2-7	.	TGCAGTGGGATGGAGGATTCCTACGAGCAGTACTTC	CSGMEDSYEQYF
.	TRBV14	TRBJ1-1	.	TGTGCCAGCAGCCAAGTGGTGAAGGCGCGGGCTTTCTTT	CASSQVVKARAFF
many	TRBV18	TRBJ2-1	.	TGTGCCAGCTCACCACCGTTTCTGTCCCGAGGGGATGATGAGCAGTTCTTC	CASSPPFLSRGDDEQFF
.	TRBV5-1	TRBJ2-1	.	TGCGCCAGCAGCTTGGCCAGAGCTTTAAGGGACTCCAATGAGCAGTTCTTC	CASSLARALRDSNEQFF
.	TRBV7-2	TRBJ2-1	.	TGTGCCAGCAGCTTATTCAGAATCAATGAGCAGTTCTTC	CASSLFRINEQFF
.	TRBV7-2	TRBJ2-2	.	TGTGCCAGCAGCTTATACTTGAATGGGGAGCTGTTTTTT	CASSLYLNGELFF
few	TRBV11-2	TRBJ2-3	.	TGTGCCAGCAGCTTTCGAGCCCTGACCGGTACGGGAGTCGACATGTATACGCAGTATTTT	CASSFRALTGTGVDMYTQYF
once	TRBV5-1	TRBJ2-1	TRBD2	TGCGCCAGCAGCTTGTTTGAGCGGGAGCGGAATGAGCAGTTCTTC	CASSLFERERNEQFF
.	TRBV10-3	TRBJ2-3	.	TGTGCCACCAGGCAGACAGATACGCAGTATTTT	CATRQTDTQYF
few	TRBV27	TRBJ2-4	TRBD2	TGTGCCAGCAGTCCGGGACTAGCGGGAAAAAACATTCAGTACTTC	CASSPGLAGKNIQYF
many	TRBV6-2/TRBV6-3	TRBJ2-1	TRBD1	TGTGCCAGCAGTTACGGTATGAGGGACAGGGGGCTGGATGAGCAGTTCTTC	CASSYGMRDRGLDEQFF
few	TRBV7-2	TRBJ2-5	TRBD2	TGTGCCAGCACCCCCCGGGGGGATAAAGAGACCCAGTACTTC	CASTPRGDKETQYF